Sequencing of this T cell receptor (beta chain) was carried out in a study of OX40 agonist ivuxolimab in advanced cancers. For the study at large: The study enrolled dose-escalation patients with hepatocellular carcinoma, melanoma, renal cell or head and neck cancer. Findings and limits, study-wide: CD8+ T cells showed, on average, more clonal expansion than CD4+ cells.

Assay: immunoSEQ multiplex PCR; the TCRdb copy retains only in-frame clones and omits some. The sample holds approximately 48,000 clones; 60% to 80% are singletons and the top ten take about 3.8%. A word on this clone: Its antigen is not known.

Per the germline V gene, CDR1 is KGHSH and CDR2 is LQKENI. The CDR3 totals 12 residues. The V gene lost 2 bases and the J gene lost 6 bases, with 8 bases spanning the gap. The TCR comes from an adult with an advanced solid tumor such as melanoma, head and neck, liver or kidney cancer. Sequenced material: CD4+ or CD8+ T cells sorted from blood, taken in a trial of the OX40 agonist ivuxolimab. This sequence joins TRBV18 and TRBJ2-7; no reliable D call. In nucleotides, the CDR3 is TGTGCCAGCTCACCAAATTCGGTCGAGCAGTACTTC. It yields the protein CASSPNSVEQYF.